What follows describes a single T cell receptor beta chain. Germline loops: CDR1 SGHAT, CDR2 FQNNGV. V lost 1 base, J lost 2 bases, and 5 bases lay in between. The CDR3 has 14 amino acids. The data were taken from a study of PD-L1 blockade in urothelial cancer. As to time point: peripheral blood 6 weeks after treatment start. The repertoire was sequenced with immunoSEQ multiplex PCR; TCRdb's copy has only in-frame clones and lacks some. The table has under 35,000 clones, around 89% seen once. Sequencing was performed on PBMCs, taken around atezolizumab (anti-PD-L1) treatment. The genes are TRBV11-2 and TRBJ2-2; D is unclear. The TCR comes from a man aged 80 or over with urothelial cancer. DNA for the CDR3: TGTGCCAGCAGCTTAGGAGGAAACACCGGGGAGCTGTTTTTT. Its translation: CASSLGGNTGELFF.